The 29 T cell receptor beta chains presented below share a single source sample, sequenced in a study of T cell responses to AZD1222 COVID-19 vaccine. Some clones are missing from TCRdb's copy, which holds only in-frame ones; the method was immunoSEQ multiplex PCR. Of over 150,000 clones listed, 70% to 90% are singletons. The sample was peripheral blood, taken 28 days after the second AZD1222 dose. The receptors shown here come from an adult who received the AZD1222 COVID-19 vaccine.

In the case of this clone: It is unclear where the CDR3 begins or ends on the DNA, so no DNA is shown, and the CDR3 is as TCRdb lists it. The V gene is TRBV2, the J gene TRBJ1-2. Per germline, CDR1 SNHLY and CDR2 FYNNEI. The CDR3 length is 11 residues, termini included. CDR3 loop: CASSSSDGYTF.

The chain carries TRBV10-2 and TRBJ1-2, with a tentative D call TRBD1 (5 bases). V lost 0 bases to trimming and J lost 14 bases, with 19 bases between them. The CDR3 consists of 14 residues. Germline V lookup: CDR1 WSHSY, CDR2 SAAADI. CDR3 coding DNA: TGCGCCAGCAGTGAGTCGGCCGTTCCGGGACGGACAACCTTC. Protein: CASSESAVPGRTTF.

This chain joins TRBV12-3 or TRBV12-4 and TRBJ1-1; unclear D gene. V was cut by 3 bases and J by 8 bases, with 13 bases left in between. This CDR3 is built from 13 residues. Written as DNA, the CDR3 is TGTGCCAGCAGTTTCGAAAACGCCCCCGAAGCTTTCTTT. Encoded protein: CASSFENAPEAFF.

The chain has TRBV6-5 and TRBJ2-1; no firm D call. Germline V gene lookup returns CDR1 MNHEY and CDR2 SVGAGI. Trimming removed 8 bases from V and 1 base from J, with 15 bases in between. CDR3 length equals 15 residues. The CDR3 DNA reads TGTGCCAGCGGCGTGACAAGGGAATCCTACAATGAGCAGTTCTTC. Its protein is CASGVTRESYNEQFF.

The CDR3 loop is CASSIQGGDTIYF. DNA of the CDR3: TGCGCCAGCAGCATCCAGGGAGGGGACACCATATATTTT. The J gene is TRBJ1-3, the V gene TRBV5-1; D perhaps matches TRBD1 (5 bases). Looked up from germline, CDR1 is SGHRS and CDR2 is YFSETQ. V lost 4 bases to trimming and J lost 8 bases, with 13 bases between them. The CDR3 contains 13 residues.

This chain uses TRBV5-4 with TRBJ2-5; 15 nucleotides match TRBD2. V dropped 3 bases and J dropped 7; count of bases not matched to a gene: 4. The CDR3 extends over 15 amino acids. CDR1 SGHNT and CDR2 YYREEE come from the germline V gene (reference sequence). The CDR3 region has the DNA TGTGCCAGCAGCTGGGGACTAGCGGGGGGAGGGACCCAGTACTTC. As protein: CASSWGLAGGGTQYF.

This clone was seen only a few times. The chain couples TRBV5-1 to TRBJ1-3; D gene uncertain. Trimming left V 0 bases short and J 0 bases short, with 7 bases between. Germline CDR1 SGHRS, CDR2 YFSETQ. This CDR3 has 15 amino acids. The CDR3 bases are TGCGCCAGCAGCTTGGGGGTCCCCTCTGGAAACACCATATATTTT. Translating gives CASSLGVPSGNTIYF. The whole variable domain, filled in from reference TRBV5-1 and TRBJ1-3, reads KAGVTQTPRYLIKTRGQQVTLSCSPISGHRSVSWYQQTPGQGLQFLFEYFSETQRNKGNFPGRFSGRQFSNSRSEMNVSTLELGDSALYLCASSLGVPSGNTIYFGEGSWLTVV.

J is TRBJ1-2 and V is TRBV29-1; D unresolved. Between the trimmed V and J ends, which lost 0 bases and 4 bases, there was a span of 9 bases. This CDR3 has 13 residues. CDR1 is SQVTM and CDR2 is ANQGSEA in the germline V gene. The chain's CDR3 is CSVEDTGFYGYTF. CDR3 coding DNA: TGCAGCGTTGAAGATACTGGTTTCTATGGCTACACCTTC.

V usage is TRBV6-5 and J usage is TRBJ1-3; 7 bases are shared with TRBD1. The CDR3 is made up of 15 amino acids. Germline CDR1 and CDR2: MNHEY and SVGAGI. With V trimmed by 0 bases and J by 6 bases, 5 bases remained unmatched. This CDR3 reads CASSYSTGLKNTIYF. DNA of the CDR3: TGTGCCAGCAGTTACTCGACAGGGTTGAAAAACACCATATATTTT.

The chain recombines TRBV2 with TRBJ1-3; D uncertain. V was pared by 5 bases and J by 0 bases, with 11 bases between. Per the germline V gene, CDR1 is SNHLY and CDR2 is FYNNEI. The CDR3 spans 15 residues. CDR3 region: CASSLSGPSGNTIYF. DNA of the CDR3: TGTGCCAGCAGTCTTTCAGGACCCTCTGGAAACACCATATATTTT.

V gene TRBV19 combines with J gene TRBJ1-5, with 7 bases fitting TRBD1. V dropped 6 bases and J dropped 6; count of bases not matched to a gene: 8. CDR3 length: 14 amino acids. Germline values: CDR1 LNHDA, CDR2 SQIVND (reference sequence). The CDR3 reads CASRGEGAVQPQHF. CDR3 nucleotide sequence: TGTGCCAGTAGGGGGGAGGGGGCGGTTCAGCCCCAGCATTTT. The variable domain in full, with the rest retrieved from reference TRBV19 and TRBJ1-5, is DGGITQSPKYLFRKEGQNVTLSCEQNLNHDAMYWYRQDPGQGLRLIYYSQIVNDFQKGDIAEGYSVSREKKESFPLTVTSAQKNPTAFYLCASRGEGAVQPQHFGDGTRLSIL.

The V and J genes are TRBV11-2 and TRBJ1-2; no reliable D call. V gave up 5 bases and J gave up 4 bases, with 14 bases separating them. The CDR3 is 14 amino acids. The germline V gene encodes CDR1 SGHAT and CDR2 FQNNGV. The CDR3 nucleotides are TGTGCCAGCAGCCTGGACGGATCCTTCTATGGCTACACCTTC. Translating gives CASSLDGSFYGYTF.

The chain is built from TRBV7-9 and TRBJ1-1, with D possibly TRBD1 on 6 matching bases. Trimming removed 4 bases at V and 1 base at J, with 13 bases between. The CDR3 spans 15 residues. The germline V gene encodes CDR1 SEHNR and CDR2 FQNEAQ (reference sequence). CDR3 coding DNA: TGTGCCAGCAGCTCAAACAGGGTTGGGAACACTGAAGCTTTCTTT. Translation gives CASSSNRVGNTEAFF.

Comments on this clone: The junction departs from germline at one end; a sequencing error may be responsible. The rearrangement uses TRBV7-7 and TRBJ1-4; 10 bases align to TRBD1. This CDR3 contains 13 residues. Germline assignment: CDR1 SSHAT and CDR2 FNYEAQ (reference sequence). CDR3 amino acids: CASSRTGGEKLFF. The CDR3 DNA sequence: TGTGCTAGCAGCCGGACAGGGGGTGAAAAACTGTTTTTT.

The genes are TRBV6-5 and TRBJ1-3; tentative D call: TRBD1 (6 bases). The germline V and J ends were trimmed by 2 bases and 3 bases, with 11 bases remaining between them. CDR1 is MNHEY, CDR2 SVGAGI, per germline. This CDR3 comprises 15 residues. This CDR3 reads CASSYRGTFGNTIYF. CDR3 coding DNA: TGTGCCAGCAGTTACAGGGGGACTTTTGGAAACACCATATATTTT.

The chain couples TRBV7-6 to TRBJ2-1; D gene uncertain. CDR3 size: 13 residues. The germline V and J ends were trimmed by 1 base and 10 bases, with 11 bases remaining between them. The germline V gene encodes CDR1 SGHVS and CDR2 FNYEAQ. The CDR3, as DNA: TGTGCCAGCAGCTTAGGCCATGGACGGGAGCAGTTCTTC. It codes for CASSLGHGREQFF.

V is TRBV5-6 and J is TRBJ2-3, with TRBD1 matching over 10 bases. V gave up 3 bases and J gave up 3 bases; unmatched junction bases: 7. CDR1 and CDR2 (germline): SGHDT, YYEEEE. The CDR3 length is 16 residues. The CDR3 region is CASSSRDRGGTDTQYF. The CDR3 bases are TGTGCCAGCAGCTCCCGGGACAGGGGTGGGACAGATACGCAGTATTTT.

This chain uses TRBV7-9 with TRBJ1-1, with D hard to call. Deletions cut 6 bases from V and 4 bases from J, with 3 bases between. Germline-derived CDR1 and CDR2 are SEHNR and FQNEAQ (reference sequence). This CDR3 has 10 residues. The CDR3: CASRGTEAFF. The CDR3 DNA reads as TGTGCCAGCAGGGGCACTGAAGCTTTCTTT.

The V call is TRBV29-1, the J call TRBJ2-2, with a possible D match to TRBD2 (7 bases). Germline loops: CDR1 SQVTM, CDR2 ANQGSEA. Trimming cost V 6 bases and J 0 bases, with 20 bases left between them. CDR3 length: 17 amino acids. CDR3 loop: CSVWLGGQPANTGELFF. The CDR3 DNA sequence: TGCAGCGTATGGTTGGGGGGGCAACCCGCGAACACCGGGGAGCTGTTTTTT.

This clone was found a few times. This chain uses TRBV6-5 with TRBJ2-7, with D perhaps TRBD1 or TRBD2 (6 bases each). CDR3 length: 12 amino acids. Germline V lookup: CDR1 MNHEY, CDR2 SVGAGI. V gave up 11 bases and J gave up 0 bases, with 11 bases separating them. CDR3 coding DNA: TGTGCCGGGGGGCTAGGCTCCTACGAGCAGTACTTC. It translates to CAGGLGSYEQYF.

This sequence joins TRBV7-8 and TRBJ2-7, with 9 nucleotides matching TRBD1. Germline V gene data show CDR1 as SGHVS and CDR2 as FQNEAQ. This CDR3 has 18 residues. V lost 3 bases to trimming and J lost 1 base; unmatched junction nucleotides: 13. The CDR3 nucleotides are TGTGCCAGCAGCTTGGAGTGGCTACAGGGGGCACGGTCCTACGAGCAGTACTTC. This gives the protein CASSLEWLQGARSYEQYF.

The V gene is TRBV2, the J gene TRBJ2-3; 11 bases are shared with TRBD2. The CDR3 has 14 residues. Trimming removed 7 bases from V and 8 bases from J; junction bases left unmatched: 8. Per germline, CDR1 SNHLY and CDR2 FYNNEI. CDR3 in amino acids: CASTTSGGGGTQYF. CDR3 in DNA: TGTGCCAGCACCACTAGCGGGGGCGGGGGTACGCAGTATTTT. Variable domain in full (rest from reference TRBV2 and TRBJ2-3): EPEVTQTPSHQVTQMGQEVILRCVPISNHLYFYWYRQILGQKVEFLVSFYNNEISEKSEIFDDQFSVERPDGSNFTLKIRSTKLEDSAMYFCASTTSGGGGTQYFGPGTRLTVL.

This clone was detected once. The gene calls are TRBV5-4 and TRBJ2-5; 10 positions match TRBD2. Germline CDR1 reads SGHNT; CDR2 reads YYREEE (reference sequence). After removal of 4 bases from V and 0 bases from J, the junction contained 6 bases not matched to a gene. The CDR3 is 16 amino acids. The CDR3 reads CASSGRSGGNQETQYF. As DNA, the CDR3 is TGTGCCAGCAGCGGACGTAGCGGGGGGAACCAAGAGACCCAGTACTTC.

The chain combines TRBV19 with TRBJ2-6; maybe TRBD1 (6 bases). Germline lookup yields CDR1 LNHDA and CDR2 SQIVND (reference sequence). Trimming pared 6 bases from V and 2 bases from J, leaving 14 bases between. The CDR3 runs 16 residues. CDR3 sequence reads: CASSRSGETGANVLTF. CDR3 bases: TGTGCCAGTAGCCGGTCAGGGGAGACTGGGGCCAACGTCCTGACTTTC.

This chain links TRBV5-8 with TRBJ2-7, with D possibly TRBD1 on 6 matching bases. CDR1 SGHTS and CDR2 YDEGEE come from the germline V gene. The CDR3 sequence is 12 residues long. With 2 bases removed from V and 6 bases from J, the gap between germline ends came to 9 bases. The CDR3 loop is CASSFQGLEQYF. CDR3 DNA sequence: TGTGCCAGCAGCTTCCAGGGGCTCGAGCAGTACTTC.

Notes on this clone: The CDR3 does not close with the conserved phenylalanine or tryptophan, likely indicating a read error. No DNA is shown, since the ends of the CDR3 on it are uncertain; the CDR3 is the one TCRdb lists. The CDR3 spells CASSSTTRGNGL. J is TRBJ1-6 and V is TRBV7-3. Germline V CDR1 and CDR2: SGHTA, FQGTGA. Including both end residues, the CDR3 is 12 amino acids long.

This chain joins TRBV7-6 and TRBJ2-2; a weak D match, TRBD2 (6 bases). The CDR3 runs to 15 residues. Germline V CDR1 and CDR2: SGHVS, FNYEAQ. Deletions cut 4 bases from V and 1 base from J, with 10 bases between. The CDR3 DNA follows: TGTGCCAGCAGCTCTAGCGTCAGGAACACCGGGGAGCTGTTTTTT. Its protein product is CASSSSVRNTGELFF.

The chain joins TRBV6-2 or TRBV6-3 to TRBJ2-2; the D is unclear. V lost 6 bases and J 1 base, leaving 15 bases between the germline ends. This CDR3 has 16 amino acids. CDR1 is MNHEY, CDR2 SVGEGT, per germline. The DNA of the CDR3 is TGTGCCAGCAGCCCTAAACAACCAGGGAACACCGGGGAGCTGTTTTTT. It codes for CASSPKQPGNTGELFF.

This rearrangement joins TRBV7-9 to TRBJ2-2; D is perhaps TRBD1 (6 bases). From germline, CDR1 is SEHNR and CDR2 FQNEAQ (reference sequence). The CDR3 contains 16 residues. V shed 5 bases and J shed 4 bases, with 17 bases lying between them. The CDR3 region is CASSPAGEGSTGELFF. The CDR3 coding sequence is TGTGCCAGCAGCCCGGCAGGGGAAGGAAGCACCGGGGAGCTGTTTTTT.